These T cell receptor beta chains were read from a single sample in a study of T cells in localized non-small cell lung cancer. The repertoire was sequenced with immunoSEQ multiplex PCR; TCRdb's copy has only in-frame clones and lacks some. The sample records about 28,000 clones, roughly 84% being singletons. Sample: peripheral blood mononuclear cells, taken before any cancer treatment. The receptors come from a man between 35 and 75 years old with stage III lung adenocarcinoma. The conserved cysteine and the conserved F or W are not part of the CDR3 here.

>TRBV9
ASSPPGVGGKLF
>TRBV19
ASSIGPGRNQPQH
>TRBV9
ASSVAGPSSTDTQY
>TRBV6-5
ASTTADRFTF
>TRBV28
ASSLSIFAGANVLT
>TRBV6-5
ASSNNRVGETQY
>TRBV7-9
ASSLASENTGELF
>TRBV2
ASSSGPPRPQH
>TRBV4-1
ASSHPPRASGLPSYNEQF
>TRBV5-4
ASSTWGLGPLH
>TRBV7-8
ASSLAVGLSYEQY
>TRBV28
ASSLDWTEAF
>TRBV9
ASSVAGGVDNEQF
>TRBV27
ASRPGPYSNQPQH
>TRBV28
ASRQPTSGRYEQY
>TRBV4-1
ASSPGLAGNEQF
>TRBV18
ASSPPVGGPSGNTIY
>TRBV27
ASTTSPTLNEQF
>TRBV5-1
ASSFRTGRNTGELF
>TRBV7-3
ASSPTSATRGETQY
>TRBV28
ASSLPDKINTEAF
>TRBV27
ASSPYRDNSPLH
>TRBV6-1
ASSVLPLQETQY
>TRBV4-2
ASSQGGGGYEQY
>TRBV19
ASRLRTAGNQPQH
>TRBV5-4
ASSSRGLPQETQY
>TRBV19
ASSLGGNTGELF
>TRBV7-6
ASSLGQGGPGELF
>TRBV7-8
ASSLEVRVSSYEQY
>TRBV11-2
ASSLDPESSYNEQF
>TRBV29-1
SAPSSGFTDTQY
>TRBV7-3
ASSFGQGYEQY
>TRBV7-9
ASSWTLDTQY
>TRBV7-9
ASSLGGGRVDEQF
>TRBV2
VSSRDDGELF
>TRBV5-1
ASPGTHGPYNEQF
>TRBV7-2
ASSLAAGRETQY
>TRBV28
ASSLTGGVRKNIQY
>TRBV27
ASSSSVRNQPQH
>TRBV10-2
ASSEDYGRREAF
>TRBV28
ASSSGQETQY
>TRBV10-3
AISHGTVNTEAF
>TRBV6-5
ASRLGGGDTQY
>TRBV10-1
ASSRLAGDNEQF